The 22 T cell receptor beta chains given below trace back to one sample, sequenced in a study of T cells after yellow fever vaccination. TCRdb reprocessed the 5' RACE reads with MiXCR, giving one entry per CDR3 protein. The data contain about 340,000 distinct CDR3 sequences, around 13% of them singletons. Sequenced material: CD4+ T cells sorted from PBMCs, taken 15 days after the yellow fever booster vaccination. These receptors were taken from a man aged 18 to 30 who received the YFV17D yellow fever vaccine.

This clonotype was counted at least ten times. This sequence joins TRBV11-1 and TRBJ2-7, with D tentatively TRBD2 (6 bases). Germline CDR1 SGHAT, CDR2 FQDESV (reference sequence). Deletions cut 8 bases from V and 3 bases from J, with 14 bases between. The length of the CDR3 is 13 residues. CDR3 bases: TGTGCCAGCGGATCCGGGACTTACTACGAGCAGTACGTC. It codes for CASGSGTYYEQYV.

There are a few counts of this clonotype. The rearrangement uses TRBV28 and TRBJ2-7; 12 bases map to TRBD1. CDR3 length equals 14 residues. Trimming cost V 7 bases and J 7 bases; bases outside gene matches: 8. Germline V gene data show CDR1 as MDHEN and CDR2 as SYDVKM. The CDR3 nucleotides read TGTGCCAGCAAACCGGGACAGGGGGCTGGGGAGCAGTACGTC. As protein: CASKPGQGAGEQYV.

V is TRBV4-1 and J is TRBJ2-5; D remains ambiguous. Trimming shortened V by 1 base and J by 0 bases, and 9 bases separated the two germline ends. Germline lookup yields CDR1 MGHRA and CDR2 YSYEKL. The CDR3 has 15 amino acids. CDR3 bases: TGCGCCAGCAGCCAAGGAGTGCGGTACCAAGAGACCCAGTACTTC. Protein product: CASSQGVRYQETQYF.

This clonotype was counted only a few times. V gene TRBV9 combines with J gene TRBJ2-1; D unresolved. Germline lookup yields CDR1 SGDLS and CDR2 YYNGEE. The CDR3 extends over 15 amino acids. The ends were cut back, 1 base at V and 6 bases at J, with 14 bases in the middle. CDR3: CASSVLGTPSNEQFF. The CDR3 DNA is TGTGCCAGCAGCGTACTGGGAACCCCCTCCAATGAGCAGTTCTTC. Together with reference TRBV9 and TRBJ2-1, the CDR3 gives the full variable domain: DSGVTQTPKHLITATGQRVTLRCSPRSGDLSVYWYQQSLDQGLQFLIQYYNGEERAKGNILERFSAQQFPDLHSELNLSSLELGDSALYFCASSVLGTPSNEQFFGPGTRLTVL.

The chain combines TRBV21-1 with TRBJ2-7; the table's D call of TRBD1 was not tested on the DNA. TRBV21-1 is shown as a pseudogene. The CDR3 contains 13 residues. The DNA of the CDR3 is TGTGCCAGCAGCAAACGTCAGGGCTACGAGCAGTACGTC. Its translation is CASSKRQGYEQYV.

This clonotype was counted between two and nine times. In DNA, the CDR3 is TGTGCCAGCAGCTATAGCCCTCTAGCGGCTATAGAGACCCAGTACTTC. It translates to CASSYSPLAAIETQYF. The chain carries TRBV7-2 and TRBJ2-5; 7 positions match TRBD2. The V segment lost 4 bases and the J segment 4 bases; nucleotides outside the gene matches: 12. The CDR3 totals 16 residues. Germline-derived CDR1 and CDR2 are SGHTA and FQGNSA. Full variable domain (missing parts from reference TRBV7-2 and TRBJ2-5): GAGVSQSPSNKVTEKGKDVELRCDPISGHTALYWYRQSLGQGLEFLIYFQGNSAPDKSGLPSDRFSAERTGGSVSTLTIQRTQQEDSAVYLCASSYSPLAAIETQYFGPGTRLLVL.

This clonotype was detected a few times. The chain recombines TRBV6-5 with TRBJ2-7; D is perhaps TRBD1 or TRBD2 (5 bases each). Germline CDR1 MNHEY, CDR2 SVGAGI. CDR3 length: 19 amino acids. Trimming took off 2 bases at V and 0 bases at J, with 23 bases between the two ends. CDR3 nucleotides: TGTGCCAGCAGTTACACCTTACCTGCCGGGACCCAGAGCTCCTACGAGCAGTACTTC. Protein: CASSYTLPAGTQSSYEQYF.

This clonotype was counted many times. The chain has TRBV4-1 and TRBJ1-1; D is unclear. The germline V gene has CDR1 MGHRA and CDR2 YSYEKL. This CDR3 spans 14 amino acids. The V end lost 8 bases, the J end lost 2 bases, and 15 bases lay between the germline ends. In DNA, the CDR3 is TGCGCCAGCCGCGGCCTACTCCTCAACACTGAAGCTTTCTTT. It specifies CASRGLLLNTEAFF.

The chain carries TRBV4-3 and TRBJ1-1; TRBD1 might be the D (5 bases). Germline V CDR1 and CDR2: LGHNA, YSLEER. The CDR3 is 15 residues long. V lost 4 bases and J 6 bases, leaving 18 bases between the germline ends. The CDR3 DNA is TGCGCCAGCAGCCGAGGCGTGGGGGAAGGAGCTGAAGCTTTCTTT. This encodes CASSRGVGEGAEAFF.

CDR3 coding DNA: TGTGCCAGCAGCTTAGGGGGTCGGACAGGGTCGAACATTCAGTACTTC. It is translated as CASSLGGRTGSNIQYF. The chain joins TRBV7-2 to TRBJ2-4; 8 bases agree with TRBD1. V was pared by 1 base and J by 7 bases, with 9 bases of the junction left unmatched. Germline-derived CDR1 and CDR2 are SGHTA and FQGNSA. CDR3 length equals 16 residues. The whole variable domain, filled in from reference TRBV7-2 and TRBJ2-4, reads GAGVSQSPSNKVTEKGKDVELRCDPISGHTALYWYRQSLGQGLEFLIYFQGNSAPDKSGLPSDRFSAERTGGSVSTLTIQRTQQEDSAVYLCASSLGGRTGSNIQYFGAGTRLSVL.

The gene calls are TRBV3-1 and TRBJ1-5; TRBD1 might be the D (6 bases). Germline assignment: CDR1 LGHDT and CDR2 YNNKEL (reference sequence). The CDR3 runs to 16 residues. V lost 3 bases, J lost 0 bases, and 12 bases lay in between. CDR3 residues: CASSQTGPYSNQPQHF. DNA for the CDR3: TGTGCCAGCAGCCAGACAGGACCTTATAGCAATCAGCCCCAGCATTTT.

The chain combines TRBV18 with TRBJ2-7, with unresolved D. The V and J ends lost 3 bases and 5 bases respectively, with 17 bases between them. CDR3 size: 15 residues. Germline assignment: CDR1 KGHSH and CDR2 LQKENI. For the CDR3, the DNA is TGTGCCAGCTCACCGGTAGGGTCCGGGTTGGACGAGCAGTACGTC. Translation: CASSPVGSGLDEQYV.

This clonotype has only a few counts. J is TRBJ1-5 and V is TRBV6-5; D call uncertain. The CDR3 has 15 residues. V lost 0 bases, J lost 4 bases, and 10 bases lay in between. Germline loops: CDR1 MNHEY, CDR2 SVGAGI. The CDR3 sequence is CASSYSGGLNQPQHF. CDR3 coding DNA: TGTGCCAGCAGTTACTCGGGCGGCTTAAATCAGCCCCAGCATTTT.

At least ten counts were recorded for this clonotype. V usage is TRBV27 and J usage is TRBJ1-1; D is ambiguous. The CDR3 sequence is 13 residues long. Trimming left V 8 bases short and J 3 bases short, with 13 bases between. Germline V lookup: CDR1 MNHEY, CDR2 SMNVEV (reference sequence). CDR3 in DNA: TGTGCCAGCTCAGAGCGGGGTGACACTGAAGCTTTCTTT. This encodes CASSERGDTEAFF.

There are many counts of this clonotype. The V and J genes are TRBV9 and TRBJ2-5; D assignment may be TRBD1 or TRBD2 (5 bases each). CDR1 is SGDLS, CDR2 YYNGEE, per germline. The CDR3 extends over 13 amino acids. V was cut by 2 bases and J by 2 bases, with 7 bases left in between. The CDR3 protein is CASSVGDQETQYF. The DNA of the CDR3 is TGTGCCAGCAGCGTGGGGGATCAAGAGACCCAGTACTTC.

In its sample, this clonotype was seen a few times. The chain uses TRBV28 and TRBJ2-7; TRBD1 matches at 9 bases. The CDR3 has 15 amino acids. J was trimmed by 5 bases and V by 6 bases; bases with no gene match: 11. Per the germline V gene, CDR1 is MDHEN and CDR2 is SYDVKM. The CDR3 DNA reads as TGTGCCAGCAGCCCTCTCCGGGACAGGGAAAACGAGCAGTACGTC. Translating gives CASSPLRDRENEQYV.

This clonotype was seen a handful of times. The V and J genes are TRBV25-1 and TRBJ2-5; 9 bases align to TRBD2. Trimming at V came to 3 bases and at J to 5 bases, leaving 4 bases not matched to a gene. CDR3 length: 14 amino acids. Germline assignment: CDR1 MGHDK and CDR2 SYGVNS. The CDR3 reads CASSDRLAGETQYF. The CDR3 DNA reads TGTGCCAGCAGTGATCGGCTAGCGGGGGAGACCCAGTACTTC. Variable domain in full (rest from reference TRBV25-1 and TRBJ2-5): EADIYQTPRYLVIGTGKKITLECSQTMGHDKMYWYQQDPGMELHLIHYSYGVNSTEKGDLSSESTVSRIRTEHFPLTLESARPSHTSQYLCASSDRLAGETQYFGPGTRLLVL.

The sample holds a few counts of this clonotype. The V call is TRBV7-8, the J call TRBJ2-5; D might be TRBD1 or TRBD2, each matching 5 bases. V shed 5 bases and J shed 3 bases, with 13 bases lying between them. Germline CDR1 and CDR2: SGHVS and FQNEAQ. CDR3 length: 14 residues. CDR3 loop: CASSQPGREETQYF. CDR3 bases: TGTGCCAGCAGCCAGCCGGGACGGGAAGAGACCCAGTACTTC.

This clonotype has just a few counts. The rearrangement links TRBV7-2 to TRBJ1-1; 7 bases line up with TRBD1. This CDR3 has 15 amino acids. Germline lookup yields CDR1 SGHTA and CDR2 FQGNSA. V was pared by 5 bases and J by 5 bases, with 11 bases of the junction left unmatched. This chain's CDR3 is CASSPDYRGETEAFF. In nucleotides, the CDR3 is TGTGCCAGCAGCCCGGACTACAGGGGAGAAACTGAAGCTTTCTTT.

CDR3 in DNA: TGTGCCAGCAGCTTAGGGGGGAGGGACAATCAGCCCCAGCATTTT. Translated: CASSLGGRDNQPQHF. J is TRBJ1-5 and V is TRBV7-2, with TRBD1 as a possible D gene (5 bases). This CDR3 is built from 15 residues. The V end was cut by 1 base, the J end by 3 bases, with 10 bases between. Per germline, CDR1 SGHTA and CDR2 FQGNSA. Filled out from reference TRBV7-2 and TRBJ1-5, the complete variable domain reads GAGVSQSPSNKVTEKGKDVELRCDPISGHTALYWYRQSLGQGLEFLIYFQGNSAPDKSGLPSDRFSAERTGGSVSTLTIQRTQQEDSAVYLCASSLGGRDNQPQHFGDGTRLSIL.

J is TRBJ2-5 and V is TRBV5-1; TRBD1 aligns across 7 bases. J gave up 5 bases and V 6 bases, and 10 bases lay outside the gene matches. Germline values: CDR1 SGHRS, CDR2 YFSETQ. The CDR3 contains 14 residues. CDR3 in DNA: TGCGCCAGCAAAGGGGGCTTGGGTGGTGAGACCCAGTACTTC. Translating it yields CASKGGLGGETQYF.

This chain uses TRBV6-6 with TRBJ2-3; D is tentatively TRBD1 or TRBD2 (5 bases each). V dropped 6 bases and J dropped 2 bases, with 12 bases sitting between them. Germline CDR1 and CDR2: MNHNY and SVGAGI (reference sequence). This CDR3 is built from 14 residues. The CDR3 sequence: CASRPPGTTDTQYF. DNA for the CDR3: TGTGCCAGCAGGCCCCCCGGGACCACAGATACGCAGTATTTT.